This T cell receptor (beta chain) was recovered during a study of shared clonotypes between healthy human individuals. General study points: Blood was the only sampled material, and tissue repertoires likely differ. Sequencing depth was a factor that was expected to affect clonotype sharing among donors.

Several immunoSEQ plates held equal portions of the genomic DNA taken from each subset. The method was immunoSEQ multiplex PCR; TCRdb's version includes in-frame clones alone and lacks a portion of them. This sample has 450,000 to 500,000 clones, with 81% found just once. Among the donors, all were Caucasian adults who lived in Nashville, Tennessee. A note on this clone: The antigen is unknown. A read error is the likely source, as a far larger clone sits one nucleotide away.

V dropped 3 bases and J dropped 4 bases, with 12 bases sitting between them. Per the germline V gene, CDR1 is GTSNPN and CDR2 is SVGIG (reference sequence). The CDR3 consists of 14 residues. The sequence was obtained from a woman between 35 and 50 years old in good health. Some clones in this sample may be carry-over from other donors' samples. The sample consisted of PBMCs. The V call is TRBV30, the J call TRBJ2-2; tentative D call: TRBD2 (6 bases). CDR3 in DNA: TGTGCCTGGAGCCGGGACTTCAGCACCGGGGAGCTGTTTTTT. Translation gives CAWSRDFSTGELFF.